The rows below give T cell receptor beta chains drawn from one sample of a study of identical twins' blood T cells. From the 5' RACE reads, TCRdb called clonotypes with MiXCR, one entry per CDR3 protein. In the table there are fewer than 450,000 distinct CDR3 sequences, more than 25% of which are singletons. Material: PBMCs. The receptors originated from a woman between 18 and 50 years old in good health. The CDR3 runs from the conserved cysteine through the conserved F or W. A D gene is named only where the DNA matches it firmly. Not every row has a clone size; where given, it reads once, few, many or a size class.

-,TRBV20-1,TRBJ1-5,TRBD1,TGCAGCGCTAGACCGGACAGGGGGCATTTTCAGCCCCAGCATTTT,CSARPDRGHFQPQHF
-,TRBV20-1,TRBJ1-1,-,TGCAGTGCTCGGTCAGGGCTGAACACTGAAGCTTTCTTT,CSARSGLNTEAFF
-,TRBV7-2,TRBJ1-5,-,TGTGCCAGCAGCTTATTAACTCGTCAGCCCCAGCATTTT,CASSLLTRQPQHF
-,TRBV10-3,TRBJ2-7,-,TGTGCCATCAGTGAGTCCGTAGGACAGTCCTACGAGCAGTACTTC,CAISESVGQSYEQYF
-,TRBV7-9,TRBJ1-3,-,TGTACCAGCAGTTCGATAAACTCTGGAAACACCATATATTTT,CTSSSINSGNTIYF
-,TRBV19,TRBJ1-6,-,TGTGCCAGTAGTATGCCAAGCTCCTATAATTCACCCCTCCACTTT,CASSMPSSYNSPLHF
few,TRBV13,TRBJ2-1,-,TGTGCCAGCAGCTCGGACGGCACTAATGAGCAGTTCTTC,CASSSDGTNEQFF
many,TRBV29-1,TRBJ1-2,-,TGCAGCGTCACAGGGTTCGGCTATGGCTACACCTTC,CSVTGFGYGYTF
few,TRBV7-9,TRBJ1-5,-,TGTGCCAGCAGTGTGGGGGGGCAACAGCCCCAGCATTTT,CASSVGGQQPQHF
many,TRBV19,TRBJ1-5,-,TGTGCCAGTAGTCCACATCCGGGACGGTTTAGCAATCAGCCCCAGCATTTT,CASSPHPGRFSNQPQHF
many,TRBV27,TRBJ2-5,-,TGTGCCAGCAGTTTATGGTTCGGGGATCAAGAGACCCAGTACTTC,CASSLWFGDQETQYF
-,TRBV7-9,TRBJ1-1,-,TGTGCCAGCAGCCAACAGGCGAACACTGAAGCTTTCTTT,CASSQQANTEAFF
-,TRBV5-4,TRBJ2-2,-,TGTGCCAGCAGCTGGGACTCACCTGGGGAGCTGTTTTTT,CASSWDSPGELFF
many,TRBV6-5,TRBJ1-2,-,TGTGCCAGCAGGACACCTGTCCGGGACAACCAAGGGAACTATGGCTACACCTTC,CASRTPVRDNQGNYGYTF
few,TRBV29-1,TRBJ2-1,-,TGCAGCGTTAATCATAACAATGAGCAGTTCTTC,CSVNHNNEQFF